This entry lists 13 T cell receptor beta chains sequenced from one sample in a study of blood T cell repertoires in COVID-19. The protocol was immunoSEQ multiplex PCR, while the TCRdb copy is restricted to in-frame clones and leaves out a portion. Altogether around 200,000 clones are present, roughly 85% being singletons, with the ten largest covering around 5%. The sample comprised peripheral blood. These receptors originate from a woman of 80 years or more with acute or convalescent COVID-19.

V is TRBV7-9 and J is TRBJ2-1; D possibly corresponds to TRBD1 (6 bases). The CDR3 extends over 12 amino acids. V was shortened by 6 bases and J by 4 bases, with 7 bases between the two germline ends. The germline V gene has CDR1 SEHNR and CDR2 FQNEAQ (reference sequence). CDR3 loop: CASRQGYNEQFF. Here the CDR3 DNA reads TGTGCCAGCAGGCAGGGGTACAATGAGCAGTTCTTC.

V is TRBV2 and J is TRBJ2-2, with 13 positions matching TRBD2. Germline V lookup: CDR1 SNHLY, CDR2 FYNNEI. The CDR3 has 14 residues. The V segment lost 8 bases and the J segment 6 bases; nucleotides outside the gene matches: 3. The CDR3: CASRGLAGAGELFF. The DNA of the CDR3 is TGTGCCAGCCGCGGACTAGCGGGAGCCGGGGAGCTGTTTTTT. Full variable domain (outside the CDR3, taken from reference TRBV2 and TRBJ2-2): EPEVTQTPSHQVTQMGQEVILRCVPISNHLYFYWYRQILGQKVEFLVSFYNNEISEKSEIFDDQFSVERPDGSNFTLKIRSTKLEDSAMYFCASRGLAGAGELFFGEGSRLTVL.

The chain recombines TRBV11-3 with TRBJ2-3; 13 nucleotides agree with TRBD2. The CDR3 is made up of 16 amino acids. V lost 5 bases and J lost 6; bases outside the gene matches: 8. Germline V gene data show CDR1 as SGHNT and CDR2 as YENEEA. The DNA of the CDR3 is TGTGCCAGCAGCCTCCCGGGACTAGCGGGAATGGATACGCAGTATTTT. Protein: CASSLPGLAGMDTQYF.

V and J are TRBV5-1 and TRBJ1-1, with D unclear. Germline assignment: CDR1 SGHRS and CDR2 YFSETQ. This CDR3 has 14 amino acids. V was clipped by 0 bases and J by 0 bases, with 6 bases between them. In DNA, the CDR3 is TGCGCCAGCAGCTTGGAGAGATTGAACACTGAAGCTTTCTTT. It yields the protein CASSLERLNTEAFF.

V usage is TRBV25-1 and J usage is TRBJ2-3; TRBD2 is a possible D gene (5 bases). Between the trimmed V and J ends, which lost 0 bases and 8 bases, there was a span of 15 bases. This CDR3 has 15 amino acids. The germline gives CDR1 MGHDK, CDR2 SYGVNS. The CDR3 loop reads CASSEYGETFGTQYF. The CDR3 DNA reads TGTGCCAGCAGTGAATATGGGGAGACATTCGGTACGCAGTATTTT.

The J gene is TRBJ2-1, the V gene TRBV27; TRBD2 matches at 8 bases. V lost 6 bases, J lost 7 bases, and 5 bases stayed unmatched. Per the germline V gene, CDR1 is MNHEY and CDR2 is SMNVEV (reference sequence). The CDR3 totals 13 residues. CDR3: CASRKRERNEQFF. The CDR3 DNA sequence: TGTGCCAGCAGAAAGCGGGAGAGGAATGAGCAGTTCTTC.

The chain has TRBV5-1 and TRBJ2-5; weak D call: TRBD2 (5 bases). V lost 4 bases and J lost 3, with 16 bases in between. The CDR3 runs to 15 residues. CDR1 and CDR2 from the germline V gene are SGHRS and YFSETQ. CDR3 DNA sequence: TGCGCCAGCAGCCGATTTCGAGGGATAGAAGAGACCCAGTACTTC. Amino acid sequence: CASSRFRGIEETQYF.

V gene TRBV28 combines with J gene TRBJ2-1; possibly TRBD2 for D (5 bases). The ends were cut back, 2 bases at V and 6 bases at J, with 17 bases in the middle. The germline CDR1 and CDR2 sequences are MDHEN and SYDVKM. The CDR3 sequence is 16 residues long. The CDR3 region has the DNA TGTGCCAGCAGTTTACGACCGGGATCCGGGCGCAATGAGCAGTTCTTC. Translated, it gives CASSLRPGSGRNEQFF.

This chain uses TRBV28 with TRBJ2-7, with a tentative D call TRBD1 (7 bases). This CDR3 comprises 15 residues. Germline V gene sequence: CDR1 MDHEN, CDR2 SYDVKM. V gave up 5 bases and J gave up 5 bases, with 19 bases separating them. The CDR3 spells CASSAGQTYLDEQYF. DNA for the CDR3: TGTGCCAGCAGTGCGGGACAGACCTACCTCGACGAGCAGTACTTC.

For the CDR3, the DNA is TGTGCCAGCAGCTTCACGGCCTACAATGAGCAGTTCTTC. This gives the protein CASSFTAYNEQFF. The rearrangement uses TRBV5-4 and TRBJ2-1; D uncertain. Trimming shortened V by 2 bases and J by 2 bases, and 5 bases separated the two germline ends. Germline V lookup: CDR1 SGHNT, CDR2 YYREEE (reference sequence). The CDR3 runs 13 residues.

This chain links TRBV20-1 with TRBJ2-1; 7 nucleotides line up with TRBD1. Looked up from germline, CDR1 is DFQATT and CDR2 is SNEGSKA (reference sequence). CDR3 length: 11 amino acids. V was pared by 5 bases and J by 12 bases, with 7 bases of the junction left unmatched. CDR3 sequence reads: CSAFTGTAQFF. The CDR3 DNA is TGCAGTGCTTTCACCGGGACAGCGCAGTTCTTC.

The chain is built from TRBV24-1 and TRBJ1-2; D call uncertain. V was pared by 4 bases and J by 2 bases, with 7 bases between. The CDR3 has 13 amino acids. CDR1 is KGHDR and CDR2 is SFDVKD in the germline V gene. The DNA for the CDR3 is TGTGCCACCAGTGAGTATCAGAACTATGGCTACACCTTC. Translated, it gives CATSEYQNYGYTF.

The V call is TRBV27, the J call TRBJ2-5; possible D gene TRBD2, 6 bases. This CDR3 is built from 16 residues. The ends were cut back, 7 bases at V and 0 bases at J, with 18 bases in the middle. Germline CDR1 reads MNHEY; CDR2 reads SMNVEV (reference sequence). CDR3 coding DNA: TGTGCCAGCAAGGTCGCTAGCGCAGGGTACCAAGAGACCCAGTACTTC. Translating gives CASKVASAGYQETQYF.